These 13 T cell receptor beta chains share one sample of origin, sequenced in a study of T-cell reconstitution after alpha-beta-depleted transplantation in children. General study points: Alpha-beta T cells present about two months after transplant were reported to originate from several hundred expanded graft clones.

Preparing the TCRbeta library involved the use of unique molecular identifiers. TCRdb passed the PCR reads through MiXCR, listing each CDR3 protein once. The sample carries approximately 30,000 distinct CDR3 sequences, less than 8.5% recorded once. Antigens of these TCRs are unknown. The material was peripheral blood, obtained 60 days after TCRalphabeta/CD19-depleted stem cell transplant. The receptors stem from a child under three years old who had a stem cell transplant for acute myeloid leukemia, so the T cells may come from the graft donor.

The chain carries TRBV29-1 and TRBJ2-3; 8 bases align to TRBD1. In germline, CDR1 is SQVTM, CDR2 ANQGSEA. The CDR3 covers 14 residues. V lost 6 bases, J lost 4 bases, and 9 bases stayed unmatched. The CDR3 nucleotides are TGCAGCGTCCGGACAGGGTTTGGCGCAGATACGCAGTATTTT. This encodes CSVRTGFGADTQYF.

This clonotype was counted a few times. This chain links TRBV5-5 with TRBJ2-7; possibly TRBD2 for D (6 bases). The germline V and J ends were trimmed by 0 bases and 2 bases, with 12 bases remaining between them. Germline V gene data show CDR1 as SGHKS and CDR2 as YYEKEE (reference sequence). CDR3 length equals 15 residues. CDR3 residues: CASSLARGAAYEQYF. CDR3 nucleotide sequence: TGTGCCAGCAGCTTGGCTCGCGGGGCCGCCTACGAGCAGTACTTC.

The table lists this clonotype with many counts. The chain has TRBV2 and TRBJ2-1; D is perhaps TRBD1 (5 bases). This CDR3 comprises 12 residues. Germline values: CDR1 SNHLY, CDR2 FYNNEI. V was shortened by 10 bases and J by 8 bases, with 15 bases between the two germline ends. CDR3 in DNA: TGTGCCATCAACCGGCAGGGCTATGAGCAGTTCTTC. It encodes CAINRQGYEQFF.

The table lists this clonotype with many counts. The gene calls are TRBV4-1 and TRBJ1-1; D might be TRBD1 (5 bases). Trimming stripped 0 bases from V and 1 base from J, with 12 bases between. The CDR3 contains 16 residues. Germline lookup yields CDR1 MGHRA and CDR2 YSYEKL. The CDR3 sequence: CASSQDRAGGNTEAFF. The CDR3 nucleotides read TGCGCCAGCAGCCAAGATCGTGCGGGGGGGAACACTGAAGCTTTCTTT.

This clonotype appeared many times. The chain has TRBV7-8 and TRBJ2-1, with 10 bases fitting TRBD2. Unmatched junction bases numbered 7, after V lost 5 bases and J lost 0 bases. Looked up from germline, CDR1 is SGHVS and CDR2 is FQNEAQ. This CDR3 is built from 17 residues. The CDR3 loop reads CASSPYSGRSSYNEQFF. The CDR3 DNA reads TGTGCCAGCAGCCCTTATAGCGGGAGGAGCTCCTACAATGAGCAGTTCTTC. Using reference TRBV7-8 and TRBJ2-1 for the parts outside the CDR3, the full variable domain is GAGVSQSPRYKVAKRGQDVALRCDPISGHVSLFWYQQALGQGPEFLTYFQNEAQLDKSGLPSDRFFAERPEGSVSTLKIQRTQQEDSAVYLCASSPYSGRSSYNEQFFGPGTRLTVL.

This clonotype was recorded at least ten times. In DNA, the CDR3 is TGTGCCACCAGCGGCCTCCGGGACTCCTATAATTCACCCCTCCACTTT. This gives the protein CATSGLRDSYNSPLHF. This chain uses TRBV15 with TRBJ1-6, with D uncertain. The CDR3 is 16 amino acids. Germline loops: CDR1 LNHNV, CDR2 YYDKDF (reference sequence). Trimming left V 5 bases short and J 0 bases short, with 11 bases between.

This clonotype was seen many times. The chain is built from TRBV5-1 and TRBJ2-3, with TRBD2 matching over 9 bases. This CDR3 comprises 17 residues. CDR1 is SGHRS, CDR2 YFSETQ, per germline. V lost 3 bases to trimming and J lost 0 bases; unmatched junction nucleotides: 8. The CDR3 DNA reads TGCGCCAGCAGCTGGGGCCAGCGGGAGGTGAGCACAGATACGCAGTATTTT. Its protein product is CASSWGQREVSTDTQYF.

The rearrangement joins TRBV30 to TRBJ2-1, with TRBD2 as a possible D gene (6 bases). V lost 5 bases and J lost 1, with 12 bases in between. The germline gives CDR1 GTSNPN, CDR2 SVGIG (reference sequence). CDR3 length: 14 amino acids. The CDR3 loop is CAWGAAGSYNEQFF. CDR3 nucleotide sequence: TGTGCCTGGGGGGCGGCGGGGTCCTACAATGAGCAGTTCTTC.

This sequence joins TRBV5-1 and TRBJ1-1; 8 nucleotides line up with TRBD1. Germline loops: CDR1 SGHRS, CDR2 YFSETQ. This CDR3 region has 15 residues. V lost 6 bases, J lost 4 bases, and 11 bases stayed unmatched. The CDR3 DNA reads as TGCGCCAGCACCCCGCTGCTACAGGGGGGCACTGAAGCTTTCTTT. Amino acids: CASTPLLQGGTEAFF.

The table lists this clonotype with a few counts. This chain joins TRBV6-5 and TRBJ1-2; perhaps TRBD1 as D (5 bases). This CDR3 region has 13 residues. Trimming left V 6 bases short and J 6 bases short, with 14 bases between. Germline V lookup: CDR1 MNHEY, CDR2 SVGAGI. The CDR3 nucleotides read TGTGCCAGCAGAATCACGGGGGGGAATGGCTACACCTTC. Its translation: CASRITGGNGYTF.

This clonotype showed up many times. The chain uses TRBV19 and TRBJ2-3, with 9 positions matching TRBD2. The V segment lost 2 bases and the J segment 4 bases; nucleotides outside the gene matches: 1. Germline-derived CDR1 and CDR2 are LNHDA and SQIVND (reference sequence). The CDR3 covers 14 residues. In nucleotides, the CDR3 is TGTGCCAGTAGTATAACTAGCGGGCCAGATACGCAGTATTTT. Amino acid sequence: CASSITSGPDTQYF.

The sample holds a few counts of this clonotype. The chain couples TRBV18 to TRBJ2-3; D gene unclear. V lost 3 bases and J lost 4, with 8 bases in between. The CDR3 is 13 residues long. The germline V gene has CDR1 KGHSH and CDR2 LQKENI. CDR3 residues: CASSPEVPDTQYF. In nucleotides, the CDR3 is TGTGCCAGCTCACCTGAGGTACCAGATACGCAGTATTTT.

There are many counts of this clonotype. The V gene is TRBV7-9, the J gene TRBJ2-3, with 14 bases matching TRBD2. J gave up 3 bases and V 5 bases, and 4 bases lay outside the gene matches. The germline gives CDR1 SEHNR, CDR2 FQNEAQ (reference sequence). This CDR3 has 16 amino acids. The CDR3 loop reads CASSDRTSGRTDTQYF. The CDR3, as DNA: TGTGCCAGCAGCGACAGGACTAGCGGGAGGACAGATACGCAGTATTTT.